This TCR beta chain was observed in a study of regulatory T cells in long-lasting Graves disease. Building of the TCR beta libraries involved iRepertoire HTBI primers and Arm-PCR of CDR3 regions. TCRdb re-analysed the multiplex PCR reads in MiXCR, keeping a single row per CDR3 protein. The sample holds about 660,000 distinct CDR3 sequences; approximately 29% are singletons and the top ten take around 42%. V shed 5 bases and J shed 5 bases, with 9 bases lying between them. Looked up from germline, CDR1 is GTSNPN and CDR2 is SVGIG (reference sequence). The CDR3 loop spans 11 amino acids. The time point was: persistent/refractory GD, antithyroid drugs over 5 years with positive TRAb. RNA from PBMCs was the source of the TCR library.

The TCR originated in a female donor with Graves disease. The chain has TRBV30 and TRBJ1-2; maybe TRBD1 (6 bases). The sequencing here drew on peripheral blood mononuclear cells (PBMCs), taken when the disease was refractory, from a patient treated with antithyroid drugs. Here the CDR3 DNA reads TGTGCCTGGGGACAGTTATATGGCTACACCTTC. This translates into CAWGQLYGYTF.